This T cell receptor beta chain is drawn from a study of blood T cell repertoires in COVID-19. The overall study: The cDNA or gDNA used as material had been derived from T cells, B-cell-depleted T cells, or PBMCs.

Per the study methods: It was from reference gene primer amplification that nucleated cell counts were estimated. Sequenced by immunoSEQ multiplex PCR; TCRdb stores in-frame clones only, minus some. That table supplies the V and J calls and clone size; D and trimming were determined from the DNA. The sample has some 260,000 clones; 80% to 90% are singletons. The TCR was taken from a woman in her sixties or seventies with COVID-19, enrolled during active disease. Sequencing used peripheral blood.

CDR3 amino acids: CASRQGSSYEQYF. The CDR3 DNA reads as TGCGCCAGCAGACAGGGGAGCTCCTACGAGCAGTACTTC. The genes are TRBV5-1 and TRBJ2-7; TRBD1 matches 7 bases. Trimming cost V 5 bases and J 0 bases; bases outside gene matches: 2. CDR3 length: 13 amino acids. Germline V gene lookup returns CDR1 SGHRS and CDR2 YFSETQ.